This T cell receptor (beta chain) was sequenced for a study of blood T cell repertoires in COVID-19. Study in general: Samples came from the United States, Italy and Spain, spanning acute and convalescent COVID-19. Sample material is recorded as cDNA or gDNA derived from T cells, B-cell-depleted T cells, or PBMCs.

Study processing details: For nucleated cells, counts were estimated from reference gene primer amplification. TCRdb keeps only in-frame clones here, not all; method: immunoSEQ multiplex PCR. V and J calls and clone size come straight from that table; D and trimming were deduced from the DNA. The sample has 150,000 to 200,000 clones, 80% to 90% seen once. Per the germline V gene, CDR1 is LNHDA and CDR2 is SQIVND (reference sequence). The CDR3 extends over 13 amino acids. With 9 bases removed from V and 0 bases from J, the gap between germline ends came to 11 bases. The sequence was obtained from a man in his sixties with acute or convalescent COVID-19. This chain joins TRBV19 and TRBJ1-2; D call uncertain. The sequenced sample was peripheral blood. For the CDR3, the DNA is TGTGCCAGCCAGGCGAATGCTAACTATGGCTACACCTTC. Translating gives CASQANANYGYTF.